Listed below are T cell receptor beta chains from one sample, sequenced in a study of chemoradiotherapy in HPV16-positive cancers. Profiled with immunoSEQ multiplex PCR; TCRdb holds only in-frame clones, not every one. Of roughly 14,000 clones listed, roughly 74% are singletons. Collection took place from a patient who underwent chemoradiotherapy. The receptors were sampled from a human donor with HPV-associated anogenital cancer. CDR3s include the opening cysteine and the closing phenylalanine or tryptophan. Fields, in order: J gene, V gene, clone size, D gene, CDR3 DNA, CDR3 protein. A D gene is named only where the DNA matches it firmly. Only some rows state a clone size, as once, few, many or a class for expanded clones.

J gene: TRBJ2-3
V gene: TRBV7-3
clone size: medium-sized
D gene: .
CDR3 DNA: TGTGCCAGCAGCTTAAGCCTAGGCACAGATACGCAGTATTTT
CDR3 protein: CASSLSLGTDTQYF

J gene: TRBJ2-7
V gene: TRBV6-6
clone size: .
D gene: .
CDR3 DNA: TGTGCCAGCAGCTTCGCCGTTGGGTACGAGCAGTACTTC
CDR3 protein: CASSFAVGYEQYF

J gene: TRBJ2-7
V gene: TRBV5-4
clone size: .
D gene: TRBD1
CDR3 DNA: TGTGCCAGCAGATCCGGGACAGGGGCGGAGGGGGGCCACGAGCAGTACTTC
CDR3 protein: CASRSGTGAEGGHEQYF

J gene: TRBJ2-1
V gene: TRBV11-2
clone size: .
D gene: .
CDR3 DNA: TGTGCCAGCAGCCTCAGTCGTGCCTCCTACAATGAGCAGTTCTTC
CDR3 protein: CASSLSRASYNEQFF

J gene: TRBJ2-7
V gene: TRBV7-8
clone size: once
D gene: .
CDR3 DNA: TGTGCCAGCTCGATGCCTCGATACGAGCAGTACTTC
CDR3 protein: CASSMPRYEQYF

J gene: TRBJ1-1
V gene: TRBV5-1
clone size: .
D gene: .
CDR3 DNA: TGCGCCAGCAGCTTGGGGCCAGAGGGAGCGACTGAAGCTTTCTTT
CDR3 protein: CASSLGPEGATEAFF

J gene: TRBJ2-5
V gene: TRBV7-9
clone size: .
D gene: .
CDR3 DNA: TGTGCCAGCAGACGAGTAGGGGGAGAGACCCAGTACTTC
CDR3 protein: CASRRVGGETQYF

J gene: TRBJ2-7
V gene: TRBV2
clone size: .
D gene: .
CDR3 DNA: TGTGCCAGCGGGGAGGAGGCCCGCTACGAGCAGTACTTC
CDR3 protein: CASGEEARYEQYF

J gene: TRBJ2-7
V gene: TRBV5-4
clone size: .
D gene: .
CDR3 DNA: TGTGCCAGCAGCTTCCACGGGGGCCTCTTGTACGAGCAGTACTTC
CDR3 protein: CASSFHGGLLYEQYF

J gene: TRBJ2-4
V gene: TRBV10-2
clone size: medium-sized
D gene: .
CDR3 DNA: TGCGCCAGCAGTGACGTTGGGACAACAAACATTCAGTACTTC
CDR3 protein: CASSDVGTTNIQYF

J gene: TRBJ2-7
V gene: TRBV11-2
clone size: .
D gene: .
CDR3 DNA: TGTGCCAGCAGCTTAGATTGGGCGGTCCGCGAGCAGTACTTC
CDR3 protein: CASSLDWAVREQYF

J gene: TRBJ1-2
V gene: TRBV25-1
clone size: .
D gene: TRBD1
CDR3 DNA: TGTGCCAGCAGAGAGGGACAGGGGGATGGCTACACCTTC
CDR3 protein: CASREGQGDGYTF

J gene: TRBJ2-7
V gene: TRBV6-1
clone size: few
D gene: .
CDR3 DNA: TGTGCCAGCAGGATGACTGGAACCTACGAGCAGTACTTC
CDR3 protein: CASRMTGTYEQYF

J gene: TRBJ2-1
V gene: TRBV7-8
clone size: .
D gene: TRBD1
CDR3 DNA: TGTGCCAGCAGTTCGGACAGGGGTTCCTACAATGAGCAGTTCTTC
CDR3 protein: CASSSDRGSYNEQFF

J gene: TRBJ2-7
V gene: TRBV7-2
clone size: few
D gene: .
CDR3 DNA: TGTGCCAGCAGCTTAGTCACGGAGCAGTACTTC
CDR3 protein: CASSLVTEQYF

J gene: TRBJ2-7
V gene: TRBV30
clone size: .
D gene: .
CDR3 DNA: TGTGCCTGGAGTGTAGGTGGTACGAGAAGGCAGTACTTC
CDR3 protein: CAWSVGGTRRQYF

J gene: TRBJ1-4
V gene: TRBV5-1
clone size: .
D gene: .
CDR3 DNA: TGCGCCAGCAGCACAGAGGGGAATGAAAAACTGTTTTTT
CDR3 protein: CASSTEGNEKLFF

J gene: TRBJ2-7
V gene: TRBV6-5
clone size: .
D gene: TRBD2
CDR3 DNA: TGTGCCAGCCGGGGACTAGCGGCCTACGAGCAGTACTTC
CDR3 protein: CASRGLAAYEQYF

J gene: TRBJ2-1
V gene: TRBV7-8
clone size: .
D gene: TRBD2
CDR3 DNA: TGTGCCAGCAGCTCCCTAGCGGGAGTCAATGAGCAGTTCTTC
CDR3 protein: CASSSLAGVNEQFF

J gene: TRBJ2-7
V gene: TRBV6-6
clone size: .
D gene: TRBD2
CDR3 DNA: TGTGCCAGCAGTACATCGACTAGCATCCACGAGCAGTACTTC
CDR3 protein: CASSTSTSIHEQYF

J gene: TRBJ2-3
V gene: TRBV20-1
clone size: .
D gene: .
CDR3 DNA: TGCAGTGCCTCCGTTTCGGATACGCAGTATTTT
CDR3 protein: CSASVSDTQYF

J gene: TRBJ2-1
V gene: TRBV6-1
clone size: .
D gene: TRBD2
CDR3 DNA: TGTGTTTCGTGGGCGGGAGGGTACAATGAGCAGTTCTTC
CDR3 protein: CVSWAGGYNEQFF

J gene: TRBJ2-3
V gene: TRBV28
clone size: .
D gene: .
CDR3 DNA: TGTGCCAGCAGGGGGGGCACGGGCACAGATACGCAGTATTTT
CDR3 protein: CASRGGTGTDTQYF

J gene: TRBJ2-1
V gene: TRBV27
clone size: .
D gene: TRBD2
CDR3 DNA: TGTGCCAGCAGTTTTCTAGCGGGAGGTCTGTACAATGAGCAGTTCTTC
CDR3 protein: CASSFLAGGLYNEQFF

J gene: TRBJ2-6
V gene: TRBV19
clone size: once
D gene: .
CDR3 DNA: TGTGCCAGTAATGGTCAGGGAATCCCTGGGGCCAACGTCCTGACTTTC
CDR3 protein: CASNGQGIPGANVLTF

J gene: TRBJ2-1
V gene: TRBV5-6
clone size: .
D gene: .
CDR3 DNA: TGTGCCAGCAGCTTGGAATGGAACAATGAGCAGTTCTTC
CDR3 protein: CASSLEWNNEQFF

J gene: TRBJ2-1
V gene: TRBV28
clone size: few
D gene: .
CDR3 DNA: TGTGCCAGCAGGAAAGACTGGAGGCAGGTCCTATACAATGAGCAGTTCTTC
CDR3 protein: CASRKDWRQVLYNEQFF

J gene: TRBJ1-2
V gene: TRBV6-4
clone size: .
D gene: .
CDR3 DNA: TGTGCCAGCAGTGAAAAGTCTGAGGGCCAACCTTATGGCTACACCTTC
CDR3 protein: CASSEKSEGQPYGYTF

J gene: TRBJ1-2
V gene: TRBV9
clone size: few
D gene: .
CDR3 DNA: TGTGCCAGCAGCGAGAACAGCTATGGCTACACCTTC
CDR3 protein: CASSENSYGYTF

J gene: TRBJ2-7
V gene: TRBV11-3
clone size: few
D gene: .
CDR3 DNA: TGTGCCAGCAGCTTAGCGGCGGCTACCGAGCAGTACTTC
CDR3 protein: CASSLAAATEQYF

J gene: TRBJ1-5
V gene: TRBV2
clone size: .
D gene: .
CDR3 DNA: TGTGCCAGCAGTGAAAGCGGGCGGTACAATCAGCCCCAGCATTTT
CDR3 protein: CASSESGRYNQPQHF

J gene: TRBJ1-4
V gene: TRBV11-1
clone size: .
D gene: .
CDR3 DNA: TGTGCCAGCAGCTTCACCGGGACTTCCAATGAAAAACTGTTTTTT
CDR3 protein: CASSFTGTSNEKLFF

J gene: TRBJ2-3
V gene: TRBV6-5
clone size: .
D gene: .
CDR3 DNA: TGTGCCAGCAGTGCCGCAGGGAGGCCAGATACGCAGTATTTT
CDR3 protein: CASSAAGRPDTQYF

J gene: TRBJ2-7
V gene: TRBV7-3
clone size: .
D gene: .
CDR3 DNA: TGTGCCAGCAGCTTGGGAGTAGGGGACGAGCAGTACTTC
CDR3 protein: CASSLGVGDEQYF

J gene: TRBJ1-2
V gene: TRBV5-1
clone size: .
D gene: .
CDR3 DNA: TGCGCCAGCAGCCCGGGGGATGGGGCTATCATCTATGGCTACACCTTC
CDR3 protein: CASSPGDGAIIYGYTF

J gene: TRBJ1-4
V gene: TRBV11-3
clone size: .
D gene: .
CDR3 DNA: TGTGCCAGCAGTTTCAACAGCGGAAATGAAAAACTGTTTTTT
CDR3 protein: CASSFNSGNEKLFF

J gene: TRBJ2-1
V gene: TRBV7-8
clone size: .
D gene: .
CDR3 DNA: TGTGCCAGCAGCTGGAGTTTGTCCTACAATGAGCAGTTCTTC
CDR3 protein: CASSWSLSYNEQFF

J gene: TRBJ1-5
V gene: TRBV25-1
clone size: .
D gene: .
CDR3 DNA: TGTGCCAGCAGAGCGGGGGGGGCTGGAGATCAGCCCCAGCATTTT
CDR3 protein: CASRAGGAGDQPQHF

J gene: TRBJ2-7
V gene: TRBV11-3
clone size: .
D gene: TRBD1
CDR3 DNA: TGTGCCAGCAGCTACCGAAGGGACAGAGGTTACGAGCAGTACTTC
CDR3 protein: CASSYRRDRGYEQYF

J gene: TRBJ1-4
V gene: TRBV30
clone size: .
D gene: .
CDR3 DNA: TGTGCCTGGAGTCGAAGGGAGACGCCCGTGGGGAAACTGTTTTTT
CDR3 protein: CAWSRRETPVGKLFF

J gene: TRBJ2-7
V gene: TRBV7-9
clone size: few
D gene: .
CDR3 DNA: TGTGCCAGCTCTGAGCAGGGGCCGTTAGACTTC
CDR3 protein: CASSEQGPLDF

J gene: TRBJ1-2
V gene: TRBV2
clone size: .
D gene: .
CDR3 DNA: TGTGCCAGCAGTGAAGGGGGACACCATTCCAACACCTTC
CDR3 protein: CASSEGGHHSNTF

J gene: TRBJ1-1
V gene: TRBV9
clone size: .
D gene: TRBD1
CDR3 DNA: TGTGCCAGCAGCGTATGGGACAGGGACGAAGCTTTCTTT
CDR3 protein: CASSVWDRDEAFF

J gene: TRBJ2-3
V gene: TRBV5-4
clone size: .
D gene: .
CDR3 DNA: TGTGCCAGCAGCCTGGCAGATACGCAGTATTTT
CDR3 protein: CASSLADTQYF

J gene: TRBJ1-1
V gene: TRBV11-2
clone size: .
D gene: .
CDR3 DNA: TGTGCCAGCAGCTTTTTCAGCCGGAACACTGAAGCTTTCTTT
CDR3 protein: CASSFFSRNTEAFF

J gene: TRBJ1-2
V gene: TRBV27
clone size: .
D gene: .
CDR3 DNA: TGTGCCAGCAGCCCGATGGCAGAGAACTATGGCTACACCTTC
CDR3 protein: CASSPMAENYGYTF

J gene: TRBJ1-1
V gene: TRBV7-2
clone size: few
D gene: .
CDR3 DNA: TGTGCCAGCAGCAACGGAGGACTGATGAACACTGAAGCTTTCTTT
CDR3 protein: CASSNGGLMNTEAFF

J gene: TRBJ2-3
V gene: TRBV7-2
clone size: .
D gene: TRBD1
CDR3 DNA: TGTGCCAGCAGTTTACCCCGACAGGGACGTGCGCAGTATTTT
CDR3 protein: CASSLPRQGRAQYF

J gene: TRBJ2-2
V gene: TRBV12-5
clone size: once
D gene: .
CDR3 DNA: TGTGCTAGTGGTTCGCGGCTCGGGCCGAACACCGGGGAGCTGTTTTTT
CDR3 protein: CASGSRLGPNTGELFF

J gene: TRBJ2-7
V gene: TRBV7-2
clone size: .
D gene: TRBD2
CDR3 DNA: TGTGCCAGCAGCTTTCTAGCGGGAGGTAGCTCCTACGAGCAGTACTTC
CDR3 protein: CASSFLAGGSSYEQYF

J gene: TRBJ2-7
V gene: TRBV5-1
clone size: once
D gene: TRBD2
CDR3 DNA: TGCGCCAGCAGCTTGCAGCCAGCGGGAGAAAACGAGCAGTACTTC
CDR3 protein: CASSLQPAGENEQYF

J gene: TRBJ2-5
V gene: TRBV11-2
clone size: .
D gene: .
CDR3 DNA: TGTGCCAGCAGCCCAGAGCCAGGTCTGATGGAGACCCAGTACTTC
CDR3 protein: CASSPEPGLMETQYF

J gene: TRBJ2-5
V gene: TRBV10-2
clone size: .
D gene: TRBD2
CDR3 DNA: TGCGCCAGCAGCCCGGGACTAGCGACCGAGACCCAGTACTTC
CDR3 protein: CASSPGLATETQYF

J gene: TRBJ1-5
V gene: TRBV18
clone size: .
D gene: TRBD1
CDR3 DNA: TGTGCCAGCTCACCGGGACAGGGGGCCCGAAATCAGCCCCAGCATTTT
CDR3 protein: CASSPGQGARNQPQHF

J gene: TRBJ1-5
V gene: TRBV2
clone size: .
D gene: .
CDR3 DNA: TGTGCCAGCAGTGTGGCCGAGTATAGCAATCAGCCCCAGCATTTT
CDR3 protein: CASSVAEYSNQPQHF